What follows are 14 T cell receptor beta chains derived from one specimen sequenced in a study of graft-versus-host responses after intestinal transplantation. TCRdb's copy holds only in-frame clones and misses some; the assay was immunoSEQ multiplex PCR. The sample records 12,000 to 15,000 clones, under 40% being singletons. About 200,000 CFSE-labeled responder cells were plated with about 200,000 irradiated, violet-dye-labeled stimulator cells. The sequenced sample was alloreactive CD8+ T cells from a mixed lymphocyte reaction culture, obtained before intestinal transplant. Stated subset: CFSE-low proliferating T cells sorted from roughly 6-day pre-transplant mixed lymphocyte reaction (GvH or HvG direction). These receptors were collected from a human patient who received an intestinal transplant.

This clone turned up a few times. The chain uses TRBV5-1 and TRBJ2-1; no definite D call. The CDR3 runs 14 residues. With 6 bases removed from V and 3 bases from J, the gap between germline ends came to 13 bases. The V gene's germline CDR1 is SGHRS and CDR2 YFSETQ. CDR3 in DNA: TGCGCCAGCACCCTGGCCGGGTACTACAATGAGCAGTTCTTC. This encodes CASTLAGYYNEQFF.

This clone was seen a handful of times. This sequence joins TRBV14 and TRBJ2-7; no clear D gene. The CDR3 sequence is 15 residues long. Germline V gene data show CDR1 as SGHDN and CDR2 as FVKESK. V was cut by 0 bases and J by 0 bases, with 9 bases left in between. In DNA form, the CDR3 reads TGTGCCAGCAGCCAAGAACTGGGCAGCTCCTACGAGCAGTACTTC. Translation: CASSQELGSSYEQYF.

The V call is TRBV5-1, the J call TRBJ1-4, with D possibly being TRBD1 (6 bases). Trimming removed 4 bases from V and 7 bases from J, with 17 bases in between. The CDR3 spans 15 residues. The germline V gene has CDR1 SGHRS and CDR2 YFSETQ. CDR3 sequence (DNA): TGCGCCAGCAGCCCGAGGGGGTCCCCGGTTGAAAAACTGTTTTTT. Translation: CASSPRGSPVEKLFF.

The chain uses TRBV19 and TRBJ2-2, with D maybe TRBD2 (6 bases). Between the trimmed V and J ends, which lost 3 bases and 1 base, there was a span of 6 bases. CDR3 length: 14 amino acids. Per the germline V gene, CDR1 is LNHDA and CDR2 is SQIVND (reference sequence). The CDR3 DNA reads as TGTGCCAGTAGTATTAGCGGGAACACCGGGGAGCTGTTTTTT. It is translated as CASSISGNTGELFF.

J is TRBJ1-1 and V is TRBV9; perhaps TRBD1 as D (6 bases). V lost 0 bases and J lost 1, with 16 bases in between. CDR1 and CDR2 (germline): SGDLS, YYNGEE. The CDR3 sequence is 17 residues long. The CDR3 sequence: CASSVVGATGPNTEAFF. CDR3 nucleotide sequence: TGTGCCAGCAGCGTAGTAGGGGCAACAGGGCCGAACACTGAAGCTTTCTTT.

This clone occurred a few times. The chain combines TRBV11-2 with TRBJ1-6; D is possibly TRBD1 (6 bases). CDR1 SGHAT and CDR2 FQNNGV come from the germline V gene. The V end was cut by 1 base, the J end by 6 bases, with 13 bases between. CDR3 length: 16 amino acids. This chain's CDR3 is CASSLAPDRSNSPLHF. CDR3 in DNA: TGTGCCAGCAGCTTAGCCCCAGACAGGTCTAATTCACCCCTCCACTTT.

V and J are TRBV30 and TRBJ2-2; 7 bases fit TRBD1. Per germline, CDR1 GTSNPN and CDR2 SVGIG (reference sequence). The CDR3 sequence is 13 residues long. The ends lost 2 bases at V and 7 bases at J; junction bases unmatched: 4. This CDR3 reads CAWSPTGFGELFF. The CDR3 coding sequence is TGTGCCTGGAGTCCGACAGGGTTCGGGGAGCTGTTTTTT.

This clone was counted a few times. The V call is TRBV7-2, the J call TRBJ2-7; D gene ambiguous. CDR3 size: 14 residues. V was clipped by 4 bases and J by 0 bases, with 10 bases between them. Germline CDR1 is SGHTA and CDR2 is FQGNSA. Written as DNA, the CDR3 is TGTGCCAGCAGCTACTTGAGCGCCTCCTACGAGCAGTACTTC. Its translation: CASSYLSASYEQYF.

V and J are TRBV27 and TRBJ2-6, with D possibly TRBD1 on 6 matching bases. The CDR3 consists of 19 residues. Germline assignment: CDR1 MNHEY and CDR2 SMNVEV (reference sequence). V lost 4 bases to trimming and J lost 0 bases, with 19 bases between them. In nucleotides, the CDR3 is TGTGCCAGCAGTTGGCTTGCTCGGGACACCCACTCTGGGGCCAACGTCCTGACTTTC. This gives the protein CASSWLARDTHSGANVLTF.

This clone has more than one count but fewer than ten. The rearrangement joins TRBV4-1 to TRBJ2-2; D is unresolved. Trimming took off 0 bases at V and 6 bases at J, with 20 bases between the two ends. The CDR3 covers 18 residues. The germline gives CDR1 MGHRA, CDR2 YSYEKL. The CDR3 nucleotides read TGCGCCAGCAGCCAAGATTCATCAACACGGAGCCCGGCCGGGGAGCTGTTTTTT. Encoded protein: CASSQDSSTRSPAGELFF.

The sample holds a few counts of this clone. V and J are TRBV11-2 and TRBJ1-2, with D maybe TRBD1 (6 bases). CDR3 size: 12 residues. Germline CDR1 and CDR2: SGHAT and FQNNGV. Trimming cost V 6 bases and J 4 bases, with 9 bases left between them. CDR3 DNA sequence: TGTGCCAGCAGTGGACAGAGCTATGGCTACACCTTC. Its protein is CASSGQSYGYTF.

A few counts support this clone. The chain is built from TRBV18 and TRBJ2-7; 8 bases are a match to TRBD1. Trimming removed 3 bases from V and 3 bases from J; junction bases left unmatched: 10. The germline V gene encodes CDR1 KGHSH and CDR2 LQKENI. The CDR3 consists of 16 residues. CDR3 region: CASSPQDRVFYYEQYF. DNA for the CDR3: TGTGCCAGCTCACCGCAGGACAGGGTCTTTTACTACGAGCAGTACTTC.

The chain uses TRBV2 and TRBJ2-1; 7 bases line up with TRBD2. J lost 7 bases, V lost 7 bases, and 10 bases had no gene match. This CDR3 spans 14 amino acids. Germline V gene lookup returns CDR1 SNHLY and CDR2 FYNNEI. As DNA, the CDR3 is TGTGCCAGCACCCCAGCGGGGACTAAAAATGAGCAGTTCTTC. Encoded protein: CASTPAGTKNEQFF.

The chain uses TRBV15 and TRBJ2-7; 9 nucleotides line up with TRBD1. V shed 5 bases and J 3 bases; nucleotides not matched to a gene: 14. The CDR3 is 17 amino acids. Germline CDR1 is LNHNV and CDR2 is YYDKDF (reference sequence). The CDR3: CATSEGQGIVMDYEQYF. Written as DNA, the CDR3 is TGTGCCACCAGCGAGGGACAGGGTATCGTCATGGACTACGAGCAGTACTTC.